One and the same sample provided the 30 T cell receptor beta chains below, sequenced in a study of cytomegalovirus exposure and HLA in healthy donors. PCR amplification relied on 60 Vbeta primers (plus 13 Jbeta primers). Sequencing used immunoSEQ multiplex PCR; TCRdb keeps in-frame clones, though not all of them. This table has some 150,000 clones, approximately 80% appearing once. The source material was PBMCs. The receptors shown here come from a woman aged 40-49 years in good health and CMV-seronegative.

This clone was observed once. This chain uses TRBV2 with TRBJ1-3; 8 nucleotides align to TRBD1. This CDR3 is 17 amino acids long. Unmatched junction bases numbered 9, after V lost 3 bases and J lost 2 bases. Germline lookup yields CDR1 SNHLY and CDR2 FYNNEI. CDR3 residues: CASSELQGALAGNTIYF. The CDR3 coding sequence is TGTGCCAGCAGTGAGCTCCAGGGGGCACTGGCTGGAAACACCATATATTTT.

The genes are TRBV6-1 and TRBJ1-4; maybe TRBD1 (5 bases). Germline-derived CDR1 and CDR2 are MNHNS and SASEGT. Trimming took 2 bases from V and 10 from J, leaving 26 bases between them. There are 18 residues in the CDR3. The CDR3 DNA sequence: TGTGCCAGCAGTGAATTCGTGTTGGGGGAAGAAATGCGGGGAAAACTGTTTTTT. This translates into CASSEFVLGEEMRGKLFF.

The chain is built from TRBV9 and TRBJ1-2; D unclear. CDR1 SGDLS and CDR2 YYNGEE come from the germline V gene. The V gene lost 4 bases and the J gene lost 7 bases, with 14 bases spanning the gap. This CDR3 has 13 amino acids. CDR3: CASSPSPRGGYTF. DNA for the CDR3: TGTGCCAGCAGCCCGAGCCCCCGAGGTGGCTACACCTTC.

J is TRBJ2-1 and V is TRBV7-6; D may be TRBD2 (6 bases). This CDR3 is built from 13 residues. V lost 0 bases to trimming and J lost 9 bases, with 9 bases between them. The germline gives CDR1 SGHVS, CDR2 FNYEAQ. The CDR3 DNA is TGTGCCAGCAGCTTAGCTGAGGGAGGTGAGCAGTTCTTC. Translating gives CASSLAEGGEQFF.

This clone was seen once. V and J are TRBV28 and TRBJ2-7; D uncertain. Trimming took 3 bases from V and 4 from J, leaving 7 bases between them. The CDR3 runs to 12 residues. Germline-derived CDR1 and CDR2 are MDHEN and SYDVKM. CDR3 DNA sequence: TGTGCCAGCAGTTTCGTCGGTTACGAGCAGTACTTC. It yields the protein CASSFVGYEQYF.

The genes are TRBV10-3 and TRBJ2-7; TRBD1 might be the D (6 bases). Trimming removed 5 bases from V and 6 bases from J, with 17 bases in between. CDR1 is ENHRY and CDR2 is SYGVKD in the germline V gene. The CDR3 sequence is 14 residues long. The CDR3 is CAISKQGVWGEQYF. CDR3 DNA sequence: TGTGCCATCAGTAAACAGGGTGTGTGGGGCGAGCAGTACTTC.

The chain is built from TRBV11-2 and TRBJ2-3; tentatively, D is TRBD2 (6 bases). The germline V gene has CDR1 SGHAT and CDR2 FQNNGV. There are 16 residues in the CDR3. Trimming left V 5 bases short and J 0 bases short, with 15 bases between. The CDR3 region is CASSPPGSGSTDTQYF. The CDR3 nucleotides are TGTGCCAGCAGCCCCCCCGGTAGCGGTAGCACAGATACGCAGTATTTT.

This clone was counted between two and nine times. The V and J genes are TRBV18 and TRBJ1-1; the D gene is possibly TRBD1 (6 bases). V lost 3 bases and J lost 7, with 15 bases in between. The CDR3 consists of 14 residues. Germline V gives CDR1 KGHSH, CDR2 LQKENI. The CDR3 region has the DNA TGTGCCAGCTCACCGGTGGGGGGGGCTTATGAAGCTTTCTTT. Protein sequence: CASSPVGGAYEAFF. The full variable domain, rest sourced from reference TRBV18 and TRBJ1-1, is NAGVMQNPRHLVRRRGQEARLRCSPMKGHSHVYWYRQLPEEGLKFMVYLQKENIIDESGMPKERFSAEFPKEGPSILRIQQVVRGDSAAYFCASSPVGGAYEAFFGQGTRLTVV.

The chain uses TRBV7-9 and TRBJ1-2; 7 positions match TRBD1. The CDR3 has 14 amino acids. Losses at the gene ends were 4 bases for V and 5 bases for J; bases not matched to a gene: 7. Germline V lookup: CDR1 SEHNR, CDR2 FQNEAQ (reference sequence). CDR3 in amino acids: CASSWGTEGYGYTF. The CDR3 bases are TGTGCCAGCAGCTGGGGGACAGAGGGATATGGCTACACCTTC.

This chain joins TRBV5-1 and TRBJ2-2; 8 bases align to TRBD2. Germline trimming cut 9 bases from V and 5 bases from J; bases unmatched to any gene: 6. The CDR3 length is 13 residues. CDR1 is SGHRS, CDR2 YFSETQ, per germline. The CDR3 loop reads CATARGDTGELFF. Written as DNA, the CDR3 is TGCGCCACCGCGCGGGGGGATACCGGGGAGCTGTTTTTT. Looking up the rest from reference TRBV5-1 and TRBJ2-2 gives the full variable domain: KAGVTQTPRYLIKTRGQQVTLSCSPISGHRSVSWYQQTPGQGLQFLFEYFSETQRNKGNFPGRFSGRQFSNSRSEMNVSTLELGDSALYLCATARGDTGELFFGEGSRLTVL.

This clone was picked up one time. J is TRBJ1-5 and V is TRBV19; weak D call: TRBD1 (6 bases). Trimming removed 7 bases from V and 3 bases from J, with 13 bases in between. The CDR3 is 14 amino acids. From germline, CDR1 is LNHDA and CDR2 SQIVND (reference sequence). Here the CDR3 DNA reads TGTGCCAGTACTCTTGGACAGTTCAATCAGCCCCAGCATTTT. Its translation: CASTLGQFNQPQHF. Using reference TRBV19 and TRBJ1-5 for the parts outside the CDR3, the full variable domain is DGGITQSPKYLFRKEGQNVTLSCEQNLNHDAMYWYRQDPGQGLRLIYYSQIVNDFQKGDIAEGYSVSREKKESFPLTVTSAQKNPTAFYLCASTLGQFNQPQHFGDGTRLSIL.

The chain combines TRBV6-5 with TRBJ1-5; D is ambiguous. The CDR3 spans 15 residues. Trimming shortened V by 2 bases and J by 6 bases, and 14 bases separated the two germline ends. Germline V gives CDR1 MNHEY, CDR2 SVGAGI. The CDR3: CASSYLGGFGQPQHF. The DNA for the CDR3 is TGTGCCAGCAGTTACCTGGGAGGGTTCGGTCAGCCCCAGCATTTT.

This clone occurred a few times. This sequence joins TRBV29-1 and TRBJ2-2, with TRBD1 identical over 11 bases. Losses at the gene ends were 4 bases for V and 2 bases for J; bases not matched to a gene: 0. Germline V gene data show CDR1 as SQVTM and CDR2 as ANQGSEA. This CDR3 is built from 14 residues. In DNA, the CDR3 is TGCAGCGTTGGGACAGGGGGCAACACCGGGGAGCTGTTTTTT. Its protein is CSVGTGGNTGELFF.

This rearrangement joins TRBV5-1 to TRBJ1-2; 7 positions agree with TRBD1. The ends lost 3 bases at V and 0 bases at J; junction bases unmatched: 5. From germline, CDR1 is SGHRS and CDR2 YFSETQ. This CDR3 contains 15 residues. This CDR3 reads CASSSRQGTNYGYTF. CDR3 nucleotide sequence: TGCGCCAGCAGCTCCCGACAGGGCACTAACTATGGCTACACCTTC.

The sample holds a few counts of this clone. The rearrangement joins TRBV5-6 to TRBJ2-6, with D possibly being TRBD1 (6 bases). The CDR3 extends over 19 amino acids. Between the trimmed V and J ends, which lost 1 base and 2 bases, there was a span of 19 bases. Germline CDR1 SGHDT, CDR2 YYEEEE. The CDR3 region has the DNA TGTGCCAGCAGCTTGTTAACTCGGGACACTACCCCTGGGGCCAACGTCCTGACTTTC. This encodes CASSLLTRDTTPGANVLTF.

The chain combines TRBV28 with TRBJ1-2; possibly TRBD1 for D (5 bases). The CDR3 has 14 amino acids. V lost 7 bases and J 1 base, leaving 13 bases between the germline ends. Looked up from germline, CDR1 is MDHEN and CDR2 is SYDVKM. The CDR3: CASKGVGGNYGYTF. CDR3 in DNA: TGTGCCAGCAAAGGGGTGGGAGGTAACTATGGCTACACCTTC.

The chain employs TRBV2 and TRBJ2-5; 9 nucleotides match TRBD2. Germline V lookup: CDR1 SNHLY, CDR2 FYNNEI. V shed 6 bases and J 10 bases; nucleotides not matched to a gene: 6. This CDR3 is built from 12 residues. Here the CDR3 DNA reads TGTGCCAGCAGCGCTAGCGGGATGGACCAGTACTTC. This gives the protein CASSASGMDQYF. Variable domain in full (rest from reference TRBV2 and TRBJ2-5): EPEVTQTPSHQVTQMGQEVILRCVPISNHLYFYWYRQILGQKVEFLVSFYNNEISEKSEIFDDQFSVERPDGSNFTLKIRSTKLEDSAMYFCASSASGMDQYFGPGTRLLVL.

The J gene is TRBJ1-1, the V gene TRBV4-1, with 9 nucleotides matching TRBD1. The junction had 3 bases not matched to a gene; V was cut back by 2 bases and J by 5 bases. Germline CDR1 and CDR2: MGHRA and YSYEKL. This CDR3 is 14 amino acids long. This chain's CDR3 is CASSQYRGLTEAFF. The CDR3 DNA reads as TGCGCCAGCAGCCAATACAGGGGGCTTACTGAAGCTTTCTTT.

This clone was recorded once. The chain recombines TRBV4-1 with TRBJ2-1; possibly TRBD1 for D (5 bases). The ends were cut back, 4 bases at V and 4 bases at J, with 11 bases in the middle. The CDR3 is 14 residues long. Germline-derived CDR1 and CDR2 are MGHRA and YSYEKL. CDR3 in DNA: TGCGCCAGCAGCCCCTTAGGGGTATACAATGAGCAGTTCTTC. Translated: CASSPLGVYNEQFF.

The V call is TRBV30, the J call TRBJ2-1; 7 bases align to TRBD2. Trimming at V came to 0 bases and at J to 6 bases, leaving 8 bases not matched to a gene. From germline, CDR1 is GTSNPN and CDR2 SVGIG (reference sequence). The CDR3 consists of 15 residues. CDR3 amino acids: CAWSVRGGRANEQFF. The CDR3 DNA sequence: TGTGCCTGGAGTGTACGAGGCGGGAGAGCCAATGAGCAGTTCTTC.

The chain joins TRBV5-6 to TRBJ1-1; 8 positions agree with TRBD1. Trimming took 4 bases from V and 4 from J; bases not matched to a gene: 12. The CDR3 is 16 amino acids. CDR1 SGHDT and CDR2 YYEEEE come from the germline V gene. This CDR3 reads CASSALNKTGGTEAFF. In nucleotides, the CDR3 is TGTGCCAGCAGCGCCTTAAATAAAACAGGGGGCACTGAAGCTTTCTTT.

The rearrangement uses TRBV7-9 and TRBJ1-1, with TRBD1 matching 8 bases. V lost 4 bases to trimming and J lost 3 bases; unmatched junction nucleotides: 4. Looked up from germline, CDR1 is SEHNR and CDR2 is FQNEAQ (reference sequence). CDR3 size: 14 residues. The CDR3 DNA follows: TGTGCCAGCAGCTCCCCACAGGGGGACACTGAAGCTTTCTTT. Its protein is CASSSPQGDTEAFF.

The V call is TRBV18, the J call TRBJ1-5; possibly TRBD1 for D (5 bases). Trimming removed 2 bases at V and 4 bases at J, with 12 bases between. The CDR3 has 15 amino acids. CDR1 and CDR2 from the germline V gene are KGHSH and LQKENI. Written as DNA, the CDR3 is TGTGCCAGCTCACCATCGAACGGGGGAAATCAGCCCCAGCATTTT. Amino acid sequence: CASSPSNGGNQPQHF.

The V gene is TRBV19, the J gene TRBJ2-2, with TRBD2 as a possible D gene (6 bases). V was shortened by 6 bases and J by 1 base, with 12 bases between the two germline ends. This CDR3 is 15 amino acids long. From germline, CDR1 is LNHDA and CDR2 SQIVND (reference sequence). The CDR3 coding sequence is TGTGCCAGTAGCAGGGACGGGGGGAACACCGGGGAGCTGTTTTTT. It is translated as CASSRDGGNTGELFF.

CDR3 bases: TGCGCCAGCAGCCAAGGGCTAGCGGGGATCCTCTCCTACAATGAGCAGTTCTTC. This sequence encodes CASSQGLAGILSYNEQFF. The rearrangement joins TRBV4-1 to TRBJ2-1, with 9 bases fitting TRBD2. Germline V gene data show CDR1 as MGHRA and CDR2 as YSYEKL. The CDR3 sequence is 18 residues long. V lost 1 base and J lost 0; bases outside the gene matches: 7.

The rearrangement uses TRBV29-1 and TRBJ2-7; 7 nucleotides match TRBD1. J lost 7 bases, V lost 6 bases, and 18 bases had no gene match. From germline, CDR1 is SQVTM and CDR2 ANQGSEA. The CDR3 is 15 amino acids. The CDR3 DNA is TGCAGCGTCGGGACAGTTCCTAGTGCCCGCTCGGAGCAGTACTTC. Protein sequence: CSVGTVPSARSEQYF.

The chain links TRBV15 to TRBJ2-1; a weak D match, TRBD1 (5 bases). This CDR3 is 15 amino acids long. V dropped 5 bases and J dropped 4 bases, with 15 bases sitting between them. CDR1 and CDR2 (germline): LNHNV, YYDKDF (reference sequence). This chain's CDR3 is CATSPNYDRYNEQFF. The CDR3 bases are TGTGCCACCAGCCCGAACTATGACAGATACAATGAGCAGTTCTTC. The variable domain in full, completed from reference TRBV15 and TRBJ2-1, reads DAMVIQNPRYQVTQFGKPVTLSCSQTLNHNVMYWYQQKSSQAPKLLFHYYDKDFNNEADTPDNFQSRRPNTSFCFLDIRSPGLGDTAMYLCATSPNYDRYNEQFFGPGTRLTVL.

This CDR3 is CATNLGTSGVETQYF. CDR3 DNA: TGTGCCACCAACTTGGGGACTAGCGGGGTAGAGACCCAGTACTTC. The chain joins TRBV10-3 to TRBJ2-5; TRBD2 matches at 13 bases. Germline V CDR1 and CDR2: ENHRY, SYGVKD. After removal of 10 bases from V and 4 bases from J, the junction contained 9 bases not matched to a gene. The CDR3 totals 15 residues.

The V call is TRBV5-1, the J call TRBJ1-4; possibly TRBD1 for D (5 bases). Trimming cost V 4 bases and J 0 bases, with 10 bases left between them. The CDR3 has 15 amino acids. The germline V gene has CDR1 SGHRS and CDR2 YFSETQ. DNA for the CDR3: TGCGCCAGCAGCCAAGGGGATGCAACTAATGAAAAACTGTTTTTT. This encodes CASSQGDATNEKLFF.

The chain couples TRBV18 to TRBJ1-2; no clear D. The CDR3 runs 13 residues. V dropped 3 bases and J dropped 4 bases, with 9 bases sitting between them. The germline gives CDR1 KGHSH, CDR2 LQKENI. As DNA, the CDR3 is TGTGCCAGCTCACCGTCTCAGTTCTATGGCTACACCTTC. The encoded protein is CASSPSQFYGYTF. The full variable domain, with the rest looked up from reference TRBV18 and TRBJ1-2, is NAGVMQNPRHLVRRRGQEARLRCSPMKGHSHVYWYRQLPEEGLKFMVYLQKENIIDESGMPKERFSAEFPKEGPSILRIQQVVRGDSAAYFCASSPSQFYGYTFGSGTRLTVV.